This T cell receptor (beta chain) was recorded in a study of identical twins. TCRdb re-called the 5' RACE reads with MiXCR, one entry per CDR3 protein. The repertoire holds fewer than 550,000 distinct CDR3 sequences, with roughly 15% as singletons. CDR1 SGHRS and CDR2 YFSETQ come from the germline V gene. CDR3 length equals 15 residues. Trimming removed 0 bases from V and 1 base from J, with 9 bases in between. General study points: Twins shared out-of-frame alpha sequences with excess low generation probability.

This clonotype showed up just a few times. Its antigen is not identified. A further study also used this sample, focusing on yellow fever vaccine responses in identical twins.

The J gene is TRBJ2-3, the V gene TRBV5-1; D unresolved. The source material was CD4+ T cells sorted from blood. This TCR came from a woman younger than 30 in good health. CDR3: CASSLEYDGTDTQYF. The CDR3 nucleotides read TGCGCCAGCAGCTTGGAATACGACGGCACAGATACGCAGTATTTT.